These T cell receptor beta chains were read from a single sample in a study of control samples from healthy donors and cancer patients. TCRdb keeps only in-frame clones here, not all; method: immunoSEQ multiplex PCR. The sample includes about 94,000 clones, 90% of them seen just once. Input material: blood. These receptors were collected from a woman aged 18-29 years in good health. Both conserved end residues are part of each CDR3. Fields, in order: D gene, clone size, V gene, J gene, CDR3 protein, CDR3 DNA. D genes are given only for firm matches. The size field is filled for only some rows; it gives once, few, many or a size class.

NA,NA,TRBV5-1,TRBJ2-3,CASSRGPPSTDTQYF,TGCGCCAGCAGCCGCGGACCCCCAAGCACAGATACGCAGTATTTT
NA,NA,TRBV19,TRBJ1-2,CASRTANYGYTF,TGTGCCAGTAGGACGGCTAACTATGGCTACACCTTC
TRBD1,NA,TRBV4-2,TRBJ2-7,CASSRGQGPSYEQYF,TGTGCCAGCAGCAGGGGACAGGGCCCCTCCTACGAGCAGTACTTC
NA,NA,TRBV6-5,TRBJ1-3,CASPVLGNTIYF,TGTGCCAGCCCTGTTTTAGGAAACACCATATATTTT
TRBD1,NA,TRBV5-6,TRBJ1-4,CASSLKGQEYEKLFF,TGTGCCAGCAGCTTGAAGGGACAGGAGTATGAAAAACTGTTTTTT
NA,once,TRBV5-1,TRBJ1-4,CASSLERTDEKLFF,TGCGCCAGCAGCTTGGAGAGGACCGATGAAAAACTGTTTTTT
TRBD1,NA,TRBV6-6,TRBJ1-1,CASSTPGQMNTEAFF,TGTGCCAGCAGCACTCCGGGACAGATGAACACTGAAGCTTTCTTT
TRBD1,NA,TRBV9,TRBJ2-3,CASSVGGQSTDTQYF,TGTGCCAGCAGCGTAGGGGGACAGAGCACAGATACGCAGTATTTT
NA,NA,TRBV18,TRBJ2-4,CASSSGTQNIQYF,TGTGCCAGCTCATCCGGGACGCAAAACATTCAGTACTTC
TRBD1,NA,TRBV7-9,TRBJ1-2,CASSFAPGQGARDYGYTF,TGTGCCAGCAGCTTTGCCCCGGGACAGGGGGCGAGGGACTATGGCTACACCTTC
TRBD1,NA,TRBV27,TRBJ1-1,CASSFNRGRGTEAFF,TGTGCCAGCAGTTTCAACAGGGGGCGAGGAACTGAAGCTTTCTTT
NA,NA,TRBV19,TRBJ2-7,CASSSDRPLGEQYF,TGTGCCAGTAGTAGTGACAGGCCCTTAGGCGAGCAGTACTTC
NA,NA,TRBV9,TRBJ2-1,CASSPTGRVLYNEQFF,TGTGCCAGCAGTCCGACTGGCAGGGTGCTTTACAATGAGCAGTTCTTC
TRBD1,NA,TRBV13,TRBJ1-5,CASSPGGSNQPQHF,TGTGCCAGCAGCCCAGGGGGTAGCAATCAGCCCCAGCATTTT
TRBD1,NA,TRBV20-1,TRBJ1-4,CSATTGEKLFF,TGCAGTGCCACGACAGGGGAAAAACTGTTTTTT
NA,NA,TRBV6-7,TRBJ1-2,CASSYPGSTPFRYGYTF,TGTGCCAGCAGTTACCCTGGGAGTACACCATTTCGATATGGCTACACCTTC
TRBD1,NA,TRBV25-1,TRBJ2-7,CASSKDRGPTVGVQYF,TGTGCCAGCTCTAAGGACAGGGGCCCGACTGTCGGAGTGCAGTACTTC
NA,NA,TRBV24-1,TRBJ1-2,CATSGSDDYGYTF,TGTGCCACCAGTGGTTCGGACGACTATGGCTACACCTTC
TRBD2,NA,TRBV7-3,TRBJ2-3,CASSFSGGSTDTQYF,TGTGCCAGCAGCTTTAGCGGGGGGTCCACAGATACGCAGTATTTT
TRBD1,NA,TRBV5-1,TRBJ1-4,CASSPGTATNEKLFF,TGCGCCAGCAGCCCCGGGACAGCAACTAATGAAAAACTGTTTTTT
TRBD1,NA,TRBV2,TRBJ1-2,CASSARGTDYGYTF,TGTGCCAGCAGTGCAAGGGGGACAGATTATGGCTACACCTTC
NA,NA,TRBV2,TRBJ1-1,CASSERATTFF,TGTGCCAGCAGTGAACGGGCGACAACTTTCTTT
NA,NA,TRBV5-8,TRBJ2-3,CASSLGGRNTDTQYF,TGTGCCAGCAGCTTGGGTGGCAGAAACACAGATACGCAGTATTTT
NA,once,TRBV19,TRBJ1-3,CASSMGRGSGNTIYF,TGTGCCAGTAGTATGGGCAGGGGATCCGGAAACACCATATATTTT